This record concerns one TCR beta chain sequence. The data were obtained in a study of blood T cell repertoires in COVID-19. On the study more broadly: Sources were T cells, B-cell-depleted T cells, or PBMCs; the material itself was cDNA or gDNA.

V dropped 5 bases and J dropped 12; count of bases not matched to a gene: 12. CDR1 and CDR2 (germline): PRHDT, FYEKMQ (reference sequence). The CDR3 consists of 14 residues. Per the original data handling: Cell counts per sample came from amplifying reference gene primers. Only in-frame clones appear in the TCRdb table, and some are missing; sequencing was by immunoSEQ multiplex PCR. V, J and clone size derive from that table, while D and trimming were established from the DNA sequence. The data contain about 180,000 clones, 87% of them singletons. Source material: peripheral blood. The sequence was obtained from a woman in her forties or fifties with acute or convalescent COVID-19. The V gene is TRBV13, the J gene TRBJ2-2; TRBD1 aligns across 7 bases. CDR3 in amino acids: CASSGTAFTSQLFF. CDR3 DNA sequence: TGTGCCAGCAGCGGGACAGCGTTCACCTCGCAGCTGTTTTTT.